Below are 25 T cell receptor beta chains sequenced from a single sample in a study of T-cell reconstitution after alpha-beta-depleted transplantation in children (dated by TCRdb to 2016 to 2017). The library relied on PCR. The sample was run on an Illumina HiSeq 2500. Molecular barcoding was employed in the preparation of TCR libraries, with unique molecular identifiers being used to normalize TCRbeta repertoire quantification. The public reads were quality trimmed at Q25 with fastp and then assembled into clones with MiXCR by TCRdb, keeping productive beta chains. CDR3 protein sequences are deduplicated, and each keeps its most common genes and DNA. Within this sample are over 400,000 distinct CDR3 sequences, with 12% of them counted one time only. The top ten hold over 5.5% of the sample. The material sequenced was PBMCs from the stem cell graft donor, taken from the stem cell graft. The source of these receptors is a human donor who donated a stem cell graft to a child with combined immunodeficiency.

This clonotype was counted between two and nine times. V and J are TRBV10-3 and TRBJ2-2, with unresolved D. Per the germline V gene, CDR1 is ENHRY and CDR2 is SYGVKD. CDR3 length: 11 residues. The V and J ends lost 8 bases and 6 bases respectively, with 7 bases between them. For the CDR3, the DNA is TGTGCCATCGGGGATTCCGGGGAGCTGTTTTTT. This codes for CAIGDSGELFF.

This rearrangement joins TRBV15 to TRBJ1-6; D perhaps matches TRBD1 (5 bases). Trimming removed 3 bases at V and 8 bases at J, with 14 bases between. The CDR3 sequence is 15 residues long. CDR1 is LNHNV and CDR2 is YYDKDF in the germline V gene (reference sequence). This CDR3 reads CATSRGRGVDSPLHF. CDR3 nucleotide sequence: TGTGCCACCAGCAGGGGGAGGGGAGTCGATTCACCCCTCCACTTT.

The chain carries TRBV10-3 and TRBJ2-5; 11 bases align to TRBD2. The CDR3 is 15 amino acids. Germline V gives CDR1 ENHRY, CDR2 SYGVKD. The V segment lost 5 bases and the J segment 3 bases; nucleotides outside the gene matches: 5. The DNA of the CDR3 is TGTGCCATCAGTATGGTTAGCGGGAGGGAAGAGACCCAGTACTTC. It encodes CAISMVSGREETQYF.

Only a few counts were recorded for this clonotype. This chain connects TRBV7-9 to TRBJ2-4, with D tentatively TRBD2 (6 bases). Deletions cut 5 bases from V and 5 bases from J, with 10 bases between. The CDR3 runs to 13 residues. Looked up from germline, CDR1 is SEHNR and CDR2 is FQNEAQ (reference sequence). In DNA, the CDR3 is TGTGCCAGCAGCCTCCGCGGGGAAAACATTCAGTACTTC. Translating it yields CASSLRGENIQYF.

This chain uses TRBV9 with TRBJ2-7; 7 nucleotides line up with TRBD2. CDR1 and CDR2 from the germline V gene are SGDLS and YYNGEE. The CDR3 consists of 15 residues. V lost 4 bases and J lost 2; bases outside the gene matches: 9. This CDR3 is CASSSGSGATYEQYF. The CDR3 DNA follows: TGTGCCAGCAGCTCTGGCAGCGGGGCCACCTACGAGCAGTACTTC.

This clonotype was counted ten times or more. The chain has TRBV7-2 and TRBJ2-1, with 12 bases identical to TRBD2. V lost 4 bases, J lost 8 bases, and 3 bases stayed unmatched. Germline V gene data show CDR1 as SGHTA and CDR2 as FQGNSA. The CDR3 consists of 14 residues. CDR3 DNA: TGTGCCAGCAGCTCACTAGCGGGGGGTTATGAGCAGTTCTTC. Translated: CASSSLAGGYEQFF.

This clonotype was seen more than once but under ten times. This chain joins TRBV10-3 and TRBJ2-1, with 9 nucleotides matching TRBD1. Trimming at V came to 6 bases and at J to 0 bases, leaving 3 bases not matched to a gene. Germline loops: CDR1 ENHRY, CDR2 SYGVKD. This CDR3 comprises 15 residues. CDR3 sequence: CAIRGTGTSYNEQFF. CDR3 DNA sequence: TGTGCCATCAGGGGGACAGGGACCTCCTACAATGAGCAGTTCTTC.

This clonotype was detected a few times. This sequence joins TRBV6-1 and TRBJ2-5; maybe TRBD2 (7 bases). Per germline, CDR1 MNHNS and CDR2 SASEGT. The CDR3 spans 17 residues. V was clipped by 5 bases and J by 5 bases, with 24 bases between them. Here the CDR3 DNA reads TGTGCCAGCAGTACACCGGCCACTGGGGGGGCCCCGGAGACCCAGTACTTC. Translation: CASSTPATGGAPETQYF.

Comments on this clonotype: A read error may produce the germline difference seen at one junction end. The chain carries TRBV7-7 and TRBJ2-1; D unclear. Germline CDR1 and CDR2: SSHAT and FNYEAQ (reference sequence). This CDR3 is built from 16 residues. This CDR3 is CASSLRPVHSYNEQFF. The CDR3 DNA is TGTGCTAGCAGCTTACGTCCAGTCCACTCCTACAATGAGCAGTTCTTC.

This sequence joins TRBV3-1 and TRBJ2-5, with D possibly TRBD1 on 6 matching bases. Trimming stripped 2 bases from V and 2 bases from J, with 9 bases between. The CDR3 is 14 residues long. Germline loops: CDR1 LGHDT, CDR2 YNNKEL (reference sequence). CDR3 coding DNA: TGTGCCAGCAGCCAATGGACAGATCAAGAGACCCAGTACTTC. This sequence encodes CASSQWTDQETQYF.

This clonotype was counted ten times or more. The chain employs TRBV5-1 and TRBJ2-7; D is unclear. This CDR3 comprises 14 residues. CDR1 is SGHRS, CDR2 YFSETQ, per germline. Trimming left V 0 bases short and J 5 bases short, with 12 bases between. The CDR3 spells CASSLEVAVDEQYF. The CDR3 bases are TGCGCCAGCAGCTTGGAGGTAGCCGTGGACGAGCAGTACTTC.

This clonotype has only a few counts. The CDR3 sequence: CASSFTTGTSGFTDTQYF. In DNA form, the CDR3 reads TGTGCCAGCAGCTTTACTACCGGGACTAGCGGTTTCACAGATACGCAGTATTTT. V and J are TRBV7-3 and TRBJ2-3; TRBD2 matches at 11 bases. Unmatched junction bases numbered 10, after V lost 3 bases and J lost 2 bases. The CDR3 is 18 residues long. The V gene's germline CDR1 is SGHTA and CDR2 FQGTGA.

This clonotype was seen only a few times. J is TRBJ1-3 and V is TRBV14, with no clear D. CDR3 length equals 14 residues. Germline V lookup: CDR1 SGHDN, CDR2 FVKESK. With 1 base removed from V and 1 base from J, the gap between germline ends came to 5 bases. Here the CDR3 DNA reads TGTGCCAGCAGCCAAGCTATATCTGGAAACACCATATATTTT. This encodes CASSQAISGNTIYF.

This clonotype was picked up many times. V usage is TRBV12-3 or TRBV12-4 and J usage is TRBJ2-3; tentatively, D is TRBD2 (5 bases). This CDR3 contains 17 residues. V lost 5 bases and J 9 bases, leaving 27 bases between the germline ends. The CDR3 loop is CASSLPKLAGELGTQYF. As DNA, the CDR3 is TGTGCCAGCAGTCTCCCAAAACTCGCCGGGGAGCTAGGGACGCAGTATTTT.

This clonotype occurred a few times. The chain joins TRBV12-3 or TRBV12-4 to TRBJ2-5; D gene ambiguous. V lost 7 bases to trimming and J lost 5 bases, with 17 bases between them. This CDR3 has 14 amino acids. The CDR3 DNA reads as TGTGCCAGCAAACTTACGGGCTCCCAGGAGACCCAGTACTTC. It yields the protein CASKLTGSQETQYF.

The chain links TRBV6-1 to TRBJ1-5, with 8 bases aligning to TRBD1. V lost 6 bases and J lost 6; bases outside the gene matches: 10. Germline V gene lookup returns CDR1 MNHNS and CDR2 SASEGT. This CDR3 spans 15 amino acids. The CDR3 DNA reads TGTGCCAGCAGACCTTACCAGGGGGCCATTCAGCCCCAGCATTTT. Translating it yields CASRPYQGAIQPQHF.

This chain uses TRBV29-1 with TRBJ2-1; TRBD1 matches at 9 bases. This CDR3 is built from 16 residues. Germline assignment: CDR1 SQVTM and CDR2 ANQGSEA. Trimming took 1 base from V and 4 from J; bases not matched to a gene: 8. The DNA for the CDR3 is TGCAGCGTTGAAGGGGAGGGACAGGGAGGGTACAATGAGCAGTTCTTC. Translating it yields CSVEGEGQGGYNEQFF.

The chain is built from TRBV12-3 or TRBV12-4 and TRBJ2-2; D unclear. CDR3 length: 15 residues. Trimming took 3 bases from V and 1 from J, leaving 9 bases between them. As DNA, the CDR3 is TGTGCCAGCAGTTTTGGTGCTTTGAACACCGGGGAGCTGTTTTTT. Translation gives CASSFGALNTGELFF.

This clonotype has at least ten counts. This rearrangement joins TRBV20-1 to TRBJ2-3; 14 nucleotides agree with TRBD2. This CDR3 contains 17 residues. The germline CDR1 and CDR2 sequences are DFQATT and SNEGSKA (reference sequence). V dropped 5 bases and J dropped 2; count of bases not matched to a gene: 9. The CDR3 is CSAAPGLAGATTDTQYF. CDR3 bases: TGCAGTGCTGCGCCGGGACTAGCGGGAGCCACCACAGATACGCAGTATTTT.

This chain joins TRBV4-1 and TRBJ2-1, with no clear D. From germline, CDR1 is MGHRA and CDR2 YSYEKL. The V gene lost 3 bases and the J gene lost 2 bases, with 11 bases spanning the gap. The CDR3 covers 15 residues. CDR3 sequence: CASSHEISAYNEQFF. The CDR3 DNA sequence: TGCGCCAGCAGCCACGAAATAAGCGCCTACAATGAGCAGTTCTTC.

This clonotype was picked up a small number of times. The rearrangement uses TRBV4-3 and TRBJ2-3, with unresolved D. The V end was cut by 0 bases, the J end by 9 bases, with 16 bases between. Germline-derived CDR1 and CDR2 are LGHNA and YSLEER. This CDR3 spans 15 amino acids. CDR3 nucleotides: TGCGCCAGCAGCCAAGATTGGGCCCCCTTGGAGACGCAGTATTTT. This codes for CASSQDWAPLETQYF.

V and J are TRBV9 and TRBJ2-5; possible D gene TRBD1, 6 bases. V was clipped by 0 bases and J by 5 bases, with 14 bases between them. This CDR3 region has 15 residues. Per germline, CDR1 SGDLS and CDR2 YYNGEE. The CDR3 nucleotides are TGTGCCAGCAGCGTAGGGAATGGGGGCCGCGAGACCCAGTACTTC. As protein: CASSVGNGGRETQYF.

In its sample, this clonotype was seen a few times. This chain joins TRBV4-1 and TRBJ2-3; TRBD2 matches 8 bases. With 1 base clipped from V and 15 bases from J, the junction kept 12 bases outside the gene matches. From germline, CDR1 is MGHRA and CDR2 YSYEKL. The CDR3 consists of 14 residues. CDR3 DNA: TGCGCCAGCAGCCAAGCTCCGGGGGGGCCCTACCGATATTTT. It translates to CASSQAPGGPYRYF.

This clonotype was picked up many times. V gene TRBV12-5 combines with J gene TRBJ1-2; the match to TRBD1 covers 7 bases. V trimming: 3 bases; J trimming: 0 bases; junction bases outside the gene matches: 7. This CDR3 has 16 amino acids. The germline V gene encodes CDR1 LGHNT and CDR2 FRNRAP. In DNA, the CDR3 is TGTGCTAGTGGTTTCGGGACAGCCAACACTAACTATGGCTACACCTTC. This sequence encodes CASGFGTANTNYGYTF.

The chain has TRBV29-1 and TRBJ2-2; TRBD2 matches at 7 bases. CDR3 length equals 15 residues. Germline V gene sequence: CDR1 SQVTM, CDR2 ANQGSEA. The J segment lost 4 bases and the V segment lost 1 base, leaving 6 bases of the junction unmatched. CDR3 DNA: TGCAGCGTTGAAGTGTCCGGGGAGGGCACCGGGGAGCTGTTTTTT. Its protein is CSVEVSGEGTGELFF.